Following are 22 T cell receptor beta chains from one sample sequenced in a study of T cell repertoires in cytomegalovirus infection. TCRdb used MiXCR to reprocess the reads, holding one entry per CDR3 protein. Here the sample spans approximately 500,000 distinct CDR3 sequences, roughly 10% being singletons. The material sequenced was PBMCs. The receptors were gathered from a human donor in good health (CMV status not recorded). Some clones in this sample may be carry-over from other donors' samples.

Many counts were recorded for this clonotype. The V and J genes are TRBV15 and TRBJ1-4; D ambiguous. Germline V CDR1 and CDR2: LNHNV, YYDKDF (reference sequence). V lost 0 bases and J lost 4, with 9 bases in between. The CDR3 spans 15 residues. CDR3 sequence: CATSRDPGSNEKLFF. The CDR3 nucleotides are TGTGCCACCAGCAGAGATCCGGGGAGTAATGAAAAACTGTTTTTT.

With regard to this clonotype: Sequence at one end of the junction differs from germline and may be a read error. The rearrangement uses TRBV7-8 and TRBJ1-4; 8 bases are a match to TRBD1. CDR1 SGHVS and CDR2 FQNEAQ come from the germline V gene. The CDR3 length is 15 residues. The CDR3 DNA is TGTGCCAGCAGCGGTCACAGGGGGGATAAGGAAAAACAGTTTTTT. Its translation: CASSGHRGDKEKQFF.

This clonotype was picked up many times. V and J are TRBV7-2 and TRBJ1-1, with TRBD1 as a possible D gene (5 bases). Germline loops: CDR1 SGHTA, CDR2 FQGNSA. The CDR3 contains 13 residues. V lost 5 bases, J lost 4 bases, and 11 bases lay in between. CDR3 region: CASSEWGGTEAFF. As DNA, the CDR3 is TGTGCCAGCAGCGAATGGGGGGGCACTGAAGCTTTCTTT.

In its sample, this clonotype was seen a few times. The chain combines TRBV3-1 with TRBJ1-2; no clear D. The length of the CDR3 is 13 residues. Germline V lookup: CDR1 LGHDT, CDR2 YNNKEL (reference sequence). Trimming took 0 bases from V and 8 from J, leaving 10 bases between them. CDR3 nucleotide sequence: TGTGCCAGCAGCCAAGAGGCCGCACGCGGCTACACCTTC. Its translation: CASSQEAARGYTF.

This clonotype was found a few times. CDR3 bases: TGTGCCAGCAGTCTATCATCTACTAGCGGGAGTAAGAATGAGCAGTTCTTC. Translation: CASSLSSTSGSKNEQFF. The V call is TRBV12-3 or TRBV12-4, the J call TRBJ2-1, with 11 nucleotides matching TRBD2. The V and J ends lost 5 bases and 7 bases, in that order; junction bases with no gene match: 13. The CDR3 totals 17 residues.

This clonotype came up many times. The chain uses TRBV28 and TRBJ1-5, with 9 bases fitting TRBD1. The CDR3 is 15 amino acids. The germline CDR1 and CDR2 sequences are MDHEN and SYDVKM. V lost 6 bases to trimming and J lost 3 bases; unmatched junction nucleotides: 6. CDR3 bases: TGTGCCAGCAGCCCCGGGACAGGGATCAATCAGCCCCAGCATTTT. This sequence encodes CASSPGTGINQPQHF.

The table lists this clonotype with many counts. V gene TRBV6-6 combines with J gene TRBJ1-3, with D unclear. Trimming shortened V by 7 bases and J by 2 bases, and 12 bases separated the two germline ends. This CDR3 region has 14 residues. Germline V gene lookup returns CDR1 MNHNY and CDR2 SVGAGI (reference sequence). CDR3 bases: TGTGCCAGCACTCCAACTGGAGCTGGAAACACCATATATTTT. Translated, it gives CASTPTGAGNTIYF.

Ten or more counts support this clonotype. CDR3 nucleotide sequence: TGCGCCAGCAGCTTGGAGGCAGTCCAAGAGACCCAGTACTTC. Its protein is CASSLEAVQETQYF. The chain combines TRBV5-1 with TRBJ2-5; D uncertain. The V gene's germline CDR1 is SGHRS and CDR2 YFSETQ. The CDR3 is 14 amino acids. Trimming removed 0 bases from V and 1 base from J, with 7 bases in between.

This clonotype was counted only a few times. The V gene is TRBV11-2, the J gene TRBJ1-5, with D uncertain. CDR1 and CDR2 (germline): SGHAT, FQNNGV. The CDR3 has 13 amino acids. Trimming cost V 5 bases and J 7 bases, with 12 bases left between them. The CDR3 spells CASSRDGIQPQHF. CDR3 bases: TGTGCCAGCAGCCGAGACGGTATCCAGCCCCAGCATTTT.

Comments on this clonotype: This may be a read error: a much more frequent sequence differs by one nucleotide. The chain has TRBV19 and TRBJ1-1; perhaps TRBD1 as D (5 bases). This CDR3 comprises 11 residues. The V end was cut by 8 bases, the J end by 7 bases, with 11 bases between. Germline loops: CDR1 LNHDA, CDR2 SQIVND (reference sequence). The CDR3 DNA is TGTGCCAGTCGCAGCGACAGTGAAGCTTTCTTT. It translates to CASRSDSEAFF.

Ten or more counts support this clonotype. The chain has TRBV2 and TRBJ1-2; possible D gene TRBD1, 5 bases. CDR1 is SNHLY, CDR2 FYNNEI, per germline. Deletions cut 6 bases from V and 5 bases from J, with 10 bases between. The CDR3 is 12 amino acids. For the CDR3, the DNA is TGTGCCAGCAGCGTGGGACCTTATGGCTACACCTTC. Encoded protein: CASSVGPYGYTF. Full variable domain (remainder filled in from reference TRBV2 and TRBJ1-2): EPEVTQTPSHQVTQMGQEVILRCVPISNHLYFYWYRQILGQKVEFLVSFYNNEISEKSEIFDDQFSVERPDGSNFTLKIRSTKLEDSAMYFCASSVGPYGYTFGSGTRLTVV.

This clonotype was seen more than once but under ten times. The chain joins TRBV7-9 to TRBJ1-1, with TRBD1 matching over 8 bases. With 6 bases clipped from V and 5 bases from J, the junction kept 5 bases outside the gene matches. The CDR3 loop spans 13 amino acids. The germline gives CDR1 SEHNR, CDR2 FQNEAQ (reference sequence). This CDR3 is CASSPGGRTEAFF. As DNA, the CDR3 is TGTGCCAGCAGTCCAGGGGGCCGGACTGAAGCTTTCTTT. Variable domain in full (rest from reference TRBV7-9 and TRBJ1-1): DTGVSQNPRHKITKRGQNVTFRCDPISEHNRLYWYRQTLGQGPEFLTYFQNEAQLEKSRLLSDRFSAERPKGSFSTLEIQRTEQGDSAMYLCASSPGGRTEAFFGQGTRLTVV.

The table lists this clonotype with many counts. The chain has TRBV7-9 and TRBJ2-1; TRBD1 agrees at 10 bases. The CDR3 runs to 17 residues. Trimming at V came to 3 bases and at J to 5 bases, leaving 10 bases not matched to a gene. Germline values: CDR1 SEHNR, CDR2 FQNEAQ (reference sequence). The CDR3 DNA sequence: TGTGCCAGCAGCTTCACCGGGACAGGGGTTTCCAACAATGAGCAGTTCTTC. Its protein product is CASSFTGTGVSNNEQFF.

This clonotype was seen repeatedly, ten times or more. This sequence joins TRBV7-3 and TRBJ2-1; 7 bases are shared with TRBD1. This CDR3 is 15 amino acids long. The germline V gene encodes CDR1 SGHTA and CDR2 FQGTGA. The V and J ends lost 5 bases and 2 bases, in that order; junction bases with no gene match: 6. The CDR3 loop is CASSLEGAPYNEQFF. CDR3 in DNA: TGTGCCAGCAGCCTCGAGGGGGCACCCTACAATGAGCAGTTCTTC.

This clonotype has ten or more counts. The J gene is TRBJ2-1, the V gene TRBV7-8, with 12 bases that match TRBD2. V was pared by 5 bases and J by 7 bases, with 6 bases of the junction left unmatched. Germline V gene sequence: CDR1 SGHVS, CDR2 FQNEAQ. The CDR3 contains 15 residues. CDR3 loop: CASSPTSGSGNEQFF. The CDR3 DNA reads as TGTGCCAGCAGCCCGACTAGCGGGAGTGGTAATGAGCAGTTCTTC.

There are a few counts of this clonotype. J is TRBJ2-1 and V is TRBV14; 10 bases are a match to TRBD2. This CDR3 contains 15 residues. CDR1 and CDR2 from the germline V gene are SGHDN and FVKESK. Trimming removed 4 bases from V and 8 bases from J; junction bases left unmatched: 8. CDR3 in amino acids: CASSPLAGERDEQFF. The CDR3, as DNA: TGTGCCAGCAGCCCCCTAGCGGGAGAAAGGGATGAGCAGTTCTTC. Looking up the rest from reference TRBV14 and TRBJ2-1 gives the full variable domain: EAGVTQFPSHSVIEKGQTVTLRCDPISGHDNLYWYRRVMGKEIKFLLHFVKESKQDESGMPNNRFLAERTGGTYSTLKVQPAELEDSGVYFCASSPLAGERDEQFFGPGTRLTVL.

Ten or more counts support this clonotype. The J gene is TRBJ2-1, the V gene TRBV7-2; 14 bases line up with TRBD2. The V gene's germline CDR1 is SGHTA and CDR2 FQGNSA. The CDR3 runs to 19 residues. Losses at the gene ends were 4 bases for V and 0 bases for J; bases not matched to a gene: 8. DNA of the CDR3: TGTGCCAGCAGCTCCGTCCCGGGACTAGCGGGGGCCTCCTACAATGAGCAGTTCTTC. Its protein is CASSSVPGLAGASYNEQFF.

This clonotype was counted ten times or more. CDR3 coding DNA: TGTGCCAGCAGCTTAAAGAGCAGGGGCAACACCGGGGAGCTGTTTTTT. This codes for CASSLKSRGNTGELFF. V is TRBV7-3 and J is TRBJ2-2; a weak D match, TRBD1 (6 bases). V was trimmed by 1 base and J by 2 bases, leaving 11 bases between them. This CDR3 is 16 amino acids long. Looked up from germline, CDR1 is SGHTA and CDR2 is FQGTGA.

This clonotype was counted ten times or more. The CDR3 loop reads CASNSGAGAEQFF. The CDR3 coding sequence is TGTGCCAGCAACTCGGGAGCGGGAGCGGAGCAGTTCTTC. This chain connects TRBV7-2 to TRBJ2-1; 8 nucleotides align to TRBD2. J gave up 10 bases and V 7 bases, and 9 bases lay outside the gene matches. The CDR3 has 13 residues. CDR1 SGHTA and CDR2 FQGNSA come from the germline V gene.

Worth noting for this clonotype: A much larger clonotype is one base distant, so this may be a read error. CDR3 loop: CASTTCVGILADTQYF. The CDR3 coding sequence is TGTGCCAGTACCACCTGTGTGGGGATCCTAGCAGATACGCAGTATTTT. V gene TRBV19 combines with J gene TRBJ2-3; D remains unclear. Germline lookup yields CDR1 LNHDA and CDR2 SQIVND (reference sequence). Trimming took 7 bases from V and 4 from J, leaving 21 bases between them. There are 16 residues in the CDR3.

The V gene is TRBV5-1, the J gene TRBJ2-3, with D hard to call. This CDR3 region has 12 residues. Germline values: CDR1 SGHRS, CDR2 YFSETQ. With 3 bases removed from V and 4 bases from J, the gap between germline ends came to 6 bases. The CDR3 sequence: CASSSKSDTQYF. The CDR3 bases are TGCGCCAGCAGCTCGAAGTCAGATACGCAGTATTTT.

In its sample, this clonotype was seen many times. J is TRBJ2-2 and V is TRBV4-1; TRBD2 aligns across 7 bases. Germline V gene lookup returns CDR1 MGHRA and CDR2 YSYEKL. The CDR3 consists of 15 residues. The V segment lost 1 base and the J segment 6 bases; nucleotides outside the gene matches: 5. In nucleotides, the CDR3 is TGCGCCAGCAGCCAAGTCCAGCGGGGTGCCGGGGAGCTGTTTTTT. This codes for CASSQVQRGAGELFF.